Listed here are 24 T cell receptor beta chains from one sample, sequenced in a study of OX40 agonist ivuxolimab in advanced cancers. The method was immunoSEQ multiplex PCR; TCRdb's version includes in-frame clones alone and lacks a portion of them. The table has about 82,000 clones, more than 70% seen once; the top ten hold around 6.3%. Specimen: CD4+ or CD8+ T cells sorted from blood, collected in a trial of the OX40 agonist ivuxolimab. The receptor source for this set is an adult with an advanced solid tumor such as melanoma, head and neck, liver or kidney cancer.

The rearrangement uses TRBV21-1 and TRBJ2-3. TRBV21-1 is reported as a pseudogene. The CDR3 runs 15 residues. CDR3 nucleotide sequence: TGTGCCAGCAGCAAATCTCGGCTTCGCACAGATACGCAGTATTTT. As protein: CASSKSRLRTDTQYF.

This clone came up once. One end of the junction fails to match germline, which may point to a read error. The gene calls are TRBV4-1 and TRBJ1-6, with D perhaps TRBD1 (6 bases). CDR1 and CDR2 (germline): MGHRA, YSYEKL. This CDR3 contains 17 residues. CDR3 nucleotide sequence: TGCGCCAGCGGCCAAGAGGGGGAAATCACCTATAATTCACCCCTCCACTTT. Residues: CASGQEGEITYNSPLHF.

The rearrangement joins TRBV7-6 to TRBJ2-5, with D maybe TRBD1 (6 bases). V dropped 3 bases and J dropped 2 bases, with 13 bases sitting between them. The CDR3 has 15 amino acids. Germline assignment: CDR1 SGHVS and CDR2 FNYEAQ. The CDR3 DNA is TGTGCCAGCAGCTTCAGGGACACCCCGCAAGAGACCCAGTACTTC. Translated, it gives CASSFRDTPQETQYF.

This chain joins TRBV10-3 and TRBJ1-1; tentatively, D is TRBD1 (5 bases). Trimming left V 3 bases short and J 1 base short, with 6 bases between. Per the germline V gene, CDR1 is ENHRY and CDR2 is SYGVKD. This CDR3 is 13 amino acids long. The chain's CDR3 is CAISDGQNTEAFF. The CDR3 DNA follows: TGTGCCATCAGTGACGGACAGAACACTGAAGCTTTCTTT.

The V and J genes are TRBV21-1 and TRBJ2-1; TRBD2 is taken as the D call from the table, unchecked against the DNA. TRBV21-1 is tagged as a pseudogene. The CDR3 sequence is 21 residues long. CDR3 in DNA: TGTGCCAGCACCTCAACAAGGGTGCTAGCGGGTTCGGTTGAAGGGTTGCATGAGCAGTTCTTC. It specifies CASTSTRVLAGSVEGLHEQFF.

The CDR3: CASSLDLPRSYEQYF. CDR3 DNA: TGTGCCAGCAGTTTAGATTTACCCCGTTCGTACGAGCAGTACTTC. This chain joins TRBV27 and TRBJ2-7; D is uncertain. Trimming removed 2 bases from V and 4 bases from J, with 15 bases in between. This CDR3 has 15 amino acids. CDR1 MNHEY and CDR2 SMNVEV come from the germline V gene (reference sequence).

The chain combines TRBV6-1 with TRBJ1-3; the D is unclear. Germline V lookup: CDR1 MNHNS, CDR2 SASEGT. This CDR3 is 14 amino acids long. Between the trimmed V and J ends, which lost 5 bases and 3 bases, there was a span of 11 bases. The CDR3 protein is CASSRTVGGNTIYF. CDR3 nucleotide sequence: TGTGCCAGCAGTAGGACGGTGGGTGGAAACACCATATATTTT.

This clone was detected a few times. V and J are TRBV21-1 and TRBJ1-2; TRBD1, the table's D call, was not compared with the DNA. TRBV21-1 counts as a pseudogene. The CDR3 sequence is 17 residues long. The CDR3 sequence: CASSKAENRGGGYGYTF. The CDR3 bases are TGTGCCAGCAGCAAAGCCGAGAACAGGGGAGGTGGCTATGGCTACACCTTC.

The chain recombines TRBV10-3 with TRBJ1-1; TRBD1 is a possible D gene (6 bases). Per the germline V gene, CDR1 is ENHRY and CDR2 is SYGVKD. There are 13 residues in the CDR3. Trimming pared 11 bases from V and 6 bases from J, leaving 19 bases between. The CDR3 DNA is TGTGCCGTCAAACAGGGAGATTTCTCTGAAGCTTTCTTT. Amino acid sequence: CAVKQGDFSEAFF.

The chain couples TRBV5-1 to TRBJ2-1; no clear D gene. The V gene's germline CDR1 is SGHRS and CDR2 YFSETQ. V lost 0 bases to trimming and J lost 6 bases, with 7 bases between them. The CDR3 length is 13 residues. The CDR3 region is CASSLVWGNEQFF. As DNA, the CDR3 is TGCGCCAGCAGCTTGGTATGGGGCAATGAGCAGTTCTTC. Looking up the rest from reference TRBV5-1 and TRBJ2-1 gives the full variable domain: KAGVTQTPRYLIKTRGQQVTLSCSPISGHRSVSWYQQTPGQGLQFLFEYFSETQRNKGNFPGRFSGRQFSNSRSEMNVSTLELGDSALYLCASSLVWGNEQFFGPGTRLTVL.

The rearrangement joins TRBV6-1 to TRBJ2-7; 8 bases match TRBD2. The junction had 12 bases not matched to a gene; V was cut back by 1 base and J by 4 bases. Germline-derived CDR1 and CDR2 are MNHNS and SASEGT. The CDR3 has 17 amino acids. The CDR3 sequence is CASSEVGGGGLWYEQYF. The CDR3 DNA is TGTGCCAGCAGTGAAGTCGGCGGCGGGGGGTTGTGGTACGAGCAGTACTTC.

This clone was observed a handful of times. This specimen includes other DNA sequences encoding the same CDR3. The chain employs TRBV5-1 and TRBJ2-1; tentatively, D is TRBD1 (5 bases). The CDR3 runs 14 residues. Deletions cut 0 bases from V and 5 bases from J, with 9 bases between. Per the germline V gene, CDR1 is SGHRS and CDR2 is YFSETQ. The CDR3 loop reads CASSLGQGNNEQFF. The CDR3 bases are TGCGCCAGCAGCTTGGGGCAGGGCAACAATGAGCAGTTCTTC.

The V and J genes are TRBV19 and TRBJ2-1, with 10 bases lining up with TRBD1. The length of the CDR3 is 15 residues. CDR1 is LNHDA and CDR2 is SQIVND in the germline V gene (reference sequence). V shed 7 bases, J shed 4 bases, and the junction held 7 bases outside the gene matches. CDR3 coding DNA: TGTGCCAGTATGGTCGGGGACAGGGGATACAATGAGCAGTTCTTC. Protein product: CASMVGDRGYNEQFF.

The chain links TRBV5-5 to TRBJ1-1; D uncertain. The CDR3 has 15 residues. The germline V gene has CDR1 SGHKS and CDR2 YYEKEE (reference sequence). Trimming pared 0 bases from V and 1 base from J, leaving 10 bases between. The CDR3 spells CASSLALGGNTEAFF. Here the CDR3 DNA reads TGTGCCAGCAGCTTGGCCTTGGGAGGGAACACTGAAGCTTTCTTT.

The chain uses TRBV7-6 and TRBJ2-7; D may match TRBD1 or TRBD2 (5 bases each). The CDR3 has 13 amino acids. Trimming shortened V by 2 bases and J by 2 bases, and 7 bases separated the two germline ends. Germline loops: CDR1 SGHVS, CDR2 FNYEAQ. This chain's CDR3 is CASSLQGAYEQYF. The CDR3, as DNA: TGTGCCAGCAGCTTACAGGGAGCCTACGAGCAGTACTTC.

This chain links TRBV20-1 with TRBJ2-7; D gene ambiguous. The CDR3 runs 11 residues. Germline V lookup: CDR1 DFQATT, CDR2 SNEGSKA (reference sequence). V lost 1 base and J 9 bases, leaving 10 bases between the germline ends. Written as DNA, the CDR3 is TGCAGTGCTAGAGTGGGGTTCGGGCAGTACTTC. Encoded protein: CSARVGFGQYF.

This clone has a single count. The DNA of the CDR3 is TGTGCCTGGAGTTCCTATAGCGGCCAGCCCCAGCATTTT. Translated, it gives CAWSSYSGQPQHF. J is TRBJ1-5 and V is TRBV30; D call uncertain. The CDR3 is made up of 13 amino acids. V shed 2 bases and J shed 7 bases, with 12 bases lying between them. Germline V lookup: CDR1 GTSNPN, CDR2 SVGIG (reference sequence).

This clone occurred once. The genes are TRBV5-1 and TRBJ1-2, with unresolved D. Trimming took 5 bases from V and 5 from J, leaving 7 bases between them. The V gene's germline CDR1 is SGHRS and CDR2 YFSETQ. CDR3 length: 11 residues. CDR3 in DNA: TGCGCCAGCAGTTCTGAATATGGCTACACCTTC. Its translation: CASSSEYGYTF. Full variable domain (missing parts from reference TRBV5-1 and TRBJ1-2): KAGVTQTPRYLIKTRGQQVTLSCSPISGHRSVSWYQQTPGQGLQFLFEYFSETQRNKGNFPGRFSGRQFSNSRSEMNVSTLELGDSALYLCASSSEYGYTFGSGTRLTVV.

The CDR3 DNA reads TGTGCCTGGAGCGGGACAGGTAGACATAGCAATCAGCCCCAGCATTTT. Its translation is CAWSGTGRHSNQPQHF. V is TRBV30 and J is TRBJ1-5; 8 bases align to TRBD1. Germline V gives CDR1 GTSNPN, CDR2 SVGIG (reference sequence). The length of the CDR3 is 16 residues. Germline trimming cut 3 bases from V and 0 bases from J; bases unmatched to any gene: 7.

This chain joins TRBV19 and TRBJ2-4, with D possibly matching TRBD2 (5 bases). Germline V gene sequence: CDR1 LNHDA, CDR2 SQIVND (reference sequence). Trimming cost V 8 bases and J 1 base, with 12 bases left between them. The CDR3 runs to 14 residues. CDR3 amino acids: CASSFGKAKNIQYF. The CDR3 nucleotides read TGTGCCAGTTCCTTCGGGAAGGCCAAAAACATTCAGTACTTC.

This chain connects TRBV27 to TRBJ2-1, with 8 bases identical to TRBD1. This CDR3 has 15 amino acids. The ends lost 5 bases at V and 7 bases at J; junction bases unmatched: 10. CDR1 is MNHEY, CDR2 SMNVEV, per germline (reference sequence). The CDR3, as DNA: TGTGCCAGCAGTCATATATCTCAGGGGGCGAATGAGCAGTTCTTC. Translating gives CASSHISQGANEQFF.

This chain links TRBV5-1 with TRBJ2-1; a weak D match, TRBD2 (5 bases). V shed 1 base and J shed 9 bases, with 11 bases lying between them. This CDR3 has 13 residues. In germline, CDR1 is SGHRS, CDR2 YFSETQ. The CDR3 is CASSLTRFGEQFF. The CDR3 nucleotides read TGCGCCAGCAGCTTGACTAGGTTCGGTGAGCAGTTCTTC.

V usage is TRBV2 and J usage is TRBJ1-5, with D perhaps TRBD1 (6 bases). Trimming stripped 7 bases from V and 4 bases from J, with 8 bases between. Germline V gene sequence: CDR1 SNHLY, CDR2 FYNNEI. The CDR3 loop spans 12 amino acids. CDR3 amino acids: CASKGGNQPQHF. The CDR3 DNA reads TGTGCCAGCAAGGGGGGTAATCAGCCCCAGCATTTT.

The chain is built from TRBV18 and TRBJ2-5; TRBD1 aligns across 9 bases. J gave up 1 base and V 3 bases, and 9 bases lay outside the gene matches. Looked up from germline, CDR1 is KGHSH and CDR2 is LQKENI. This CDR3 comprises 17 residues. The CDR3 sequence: CASSPPRTGVIQETQYF. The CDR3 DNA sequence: TGTGCCAGCTCACCCCCGCGGACAGGGGTGATCCAAGAGACCCAGTACTTC.